This passage covers 24 T cell receptor beta chains from one sample sequenced in a study of T cell changes during pregnancy in multiple sclerosis. Generated by immunoSEQ multiplex PCR, the TCRdb table keeps only in-frame clones and is missing some. This table holds 55,000 to 85,000 clones, approximately 92% found once. The input for sequencing was peripheral blood, taken in the third trimester of pregnancy. The receptors here all came from a female donor with multiple sclerosis, enrolled in a pregnancy study.

This rearrangement joins TRBV28 to TRBJ2-5, with 7 bases fitting TRBD1. The last part of the DNA fits TRBJ2-7 better; the J call may be wrong. Germline V CDR1 and CDR2: MDHEN, SYDVKM. This CDR3 spans 13 amino acids. In DNA, the CDR3 is TGTGCCAGCAGGGGACAGATTACCTACGAGCAGTACTTC. It codes for CASRGQITYEQYF.

This chain uses TRBV7-9 with TRBJ2-1; D uncertain. V gave up 5 bases and J gave up 7 bases, with 9 bases separating them. CDR3 length equals 12 residues. Germline CDR1 reads SEHNR; CDR2 reads FQNEAQ (reference sequence). CDR3 amino acids: CASSPGWNEQFF. DNA for the CDR3: TGTGCCAGCAGCCCCGGGTGGAATGAGCAGTTCTTC.

The chain links TRBV27 to TRBJ2-7; TRBD2 matches 13 bases. V gave up 5 bases and J gave up 2 bases; unmatched junction bases: 6. The CDR3 runs to 16 residues. Germline V gene lookup returns CDR1 MNHEY and CDR2 SMNVEV (reference sequence). The CDR3: CASSLTSGRIAYEQYF. CDR3 bases: TGTGCCAGCAGTCTGACTAGCGGGAGGATCGCCTACGAGCAGTACTTC.

The chain employs TRBV7-9 and TRBJ2-3, with a tentative D call TRBD1 (5 bases). Germline V gene lookup returns CDR1 SEHNR and CDR2 FQNEAQ (reference sequence). Trimming removed 5 bases from V and 0 bases from J, with 15 bases in between. The CDR3 is 16 amino acids. Here the CDR3 DNA reads TGTGCCAGCAGCCAGGGCGTCGATCCTAGCACAGATACGCAGTATTTT. Its translation: CASSQGVDPSTDTQYF.

The chain couples TRBV6-1 to TRBJ1-2; maybe TRBD1 (6 bases). Germline-derived CDR1 and CDR2 are MNHNS and SASEGT. The CDR3 contains 16 residues. Between the trimmed V and J ends, which lost 3 bases and 4 bases, there was a span of 18 bases. The CDR3 DNA follows: TGTGCCAGCAGTGAGGGGGCGCTACCGAGCATCTATGGCTACACCTTC. It yields the protein CASSEGALPSIYGYTF.

This clone showed up just a few times. This chain joins TRBV10-1 and TRBJ2-7; TRBD1 might be the D (6 bases). CDR3 size: 13 residues. The V end was cut by 4 bases, the J end by 2 bases, with 9 bases between. The germline gives CDR1 WNHNN, CDR2 SYGVQD (reference sequence). The CDR3 spells CASSANRAYEQYF. The CDR3 DNA follows: TGCGCCAGCAGTGCGAACAGGGCCTACGAGCAGTACTTC.

The chain uses TRBV6-1 and TRBJ1-2; TRBD1 aligns across 9 bases. Germline assignment: CDR1 MNHNS and CDR2 SASEGT. CDR3 length: 14 residues. After removal of 3 bases from V and 8 bases from J, the junction contained 7 bases not matched to a gene. CDR3 DNA sequence: TGTGCCAGCAGTGACCTACAGGGGGCAGGGGGCTACACCTTC. Translating it yields CASSDLQGAGGYTF.

The chain couples TRBV6-1 to TRBJ1-2; perhaps TRBD1 as D (5 bases). The CDR3 is made up of 13 amino acids. Germline V gene sequence: CDR1 MNHNS, CDR2 SASEGT. V dropped 6 bases and J dropped 7 bases, with 15 bases sitting between them. The CDR3 protein is CASRVQDSLGYTF. CDR3 sequence (DNA): TGTGCCAGCAGAGTACAGGATTCACTTGGCTACACCTTC.

V is TRBV19 and J is TRBJ2-7, with a weak D call TRBD2 (6 bases). From germline, CDR1 is LNHDA and CDR2 SQIVND (reference sequence). The CDR3 is made up of 14 amino acids. Trimming left V 1 base short and J 4 bases short, with 11 bases between. The CDR3 DNA reads as TGTGCCAGTAGTATAGTATCGGGAGAATACGAGCAGTACTTC. Amino acid sequence: CASSIVSGEYEQYF.

This chain's CDR3 is CASSSGGADEQYF. As DNA, the CDR3 is TGTGCCAGCTCTTCGGGGGGAGCCGACGAGCAGTACTTC. This sequence joins TRBV18 and TRBJ2-7, with 7 positions matching TRBD2. The V segment lost 6 bases and the J segment 5 bases; nucleotides outside the gene matches: 7. The CDR3 totals 13 residues. CDR1 KGHSH and CDR2 LQKENI come from the germline V gene. Supplemented by reference TRBV18 and TRBJ2-7, the full variable domain reads NAGVMQNPRHLVRRRGQEARLRCSPMKGHSHVYWYRQLPEEGLKFMVYLQKENIIDESGMPKERFSAEFPKEGPSILRIQQVVRGDSAAYFCASSSGGADEQYFGPGTRLTVT.

V and J are TRBV9 and TRBJ2-7, with D tentatively TRBD2 (6 bases). Germline loops: CDR1 SGDLS, CDR2 YYNGEE. Trimming removed 0 bases at V and 2 bases at J, with 12 bases between. The CDR3 has 15 amino acids. CDR3 loop: CASSVGQGLAYEQYF. Written as DNA, the CDR3 is TGTGCCAGCAGCGTAGGGCAGGGACTCGCCTACGAGCAGTACTTC. Using reference TRBV9 and TRBJ2-7 for the parts outside the CDR3, the full variable domain is DSGVTQTPKHLITATGQRVTLRCSPRSGDLSVYWYQQSLDQGLQFLIQYYNGEERAKGNILERFSAQQFPDLHSELNLSSLELGDSALYFCASSVGQGLAYEQYFGPGTRLTVT.

The J gene is TRBJ2-2, the V gene TRBV30; 10 bases are a match to TRBD2. Germline V gene lookup returns CDR1 GTSNPN and CDR2 SVGIG (reference sequence). CDR3 length: 18 amino acids. With 4 bases clipped from V and 7 bases from J, the junction kept 18 bases outside the gene matches. Here the CDR3 DNA reads TGTGCCTGGAATTATCCCCCCCTACTAGCGGGAAACGGCGGGGAGCTGTTTTTT. Its protein product is CAWNYPPLLAGNGGELFF.

This clone was observed once. The genes are TRBV20-1 and TRBJ2-7; D is perhaps TRBD1 (6 bases). The CDR3 consists of 11 residues. CDR1 is DFQATT, CDR2 SNEGSKA, per germline (reference sequence). V lost 4 bases and J 7 bases, leaving 11 bases between the germline ends. The CDR3: CSATTGLEQYF. CDR3 in DNA: TGCAGTGCTACTACAGGGTTAGAGCAGTACTTC.

The CDR3 DNA is TGTGCCAGCAGCTCCGGACTAGGTTTGAACACTGAAGCTTTCTTT. It encodes CASSSGLGLNTEAFF. J is TRBJ1-1 and V is TRBV7-9, with no clear D. With 4 bases removed from V and 0 bases from J, the gap between germline ends came to 12 bases. This CDR3 spans 15 amino acids. The germline V gene has CDR1 SEHNR and CDR2 FQNEAQ (reference sequence).

The chain couples TRBV19 to TRBJ2-1, with 12 bases lining up with TRBD2. Germline lookup yields CDR1 LNHDA and CDR2 SQIVND (reference sequence). With 0 bases clipped from V and 6 bases from J, the junction kept 6 bases outside the gene matches. The CDR3 extends over 17 amino acids. The CDR3 reads CASSIDGLAGGVNEQFF. CDR3 DNA: TGTGCCAGTAGTATAGATGGGCTAGCGGGAGGGGTCAATGAGCAGTTCTTC.

The rearrangement uses TRBV5-1 and TRBJ2-5, with 10 positions matching TRBD1. The V gene end was trimmed by 4 bases and the J gene end by 5 bases; junction bases not matched to a gene: 5. CDR1 and CDR2 from the germline V gene are SGHRS and YFSETQ. The CDR3 sequence is 14 residues long. DNA of the CDR3: TGCGCCAGCAGCCCCGGGACAGGGGTGGAGACCCAGTACTTC. Residues: CASSPGTGVETQYF.

The chain recombines TRBV9 with TRBJ2-4; a weak D match, TRBD2 (6 bases). V lost 3 bases and J 3 bases, leaving 16 bases between the germline ends. CDR3 length: 16 residues. CDR1 is SGDLS, CDR2 YYNGEE, per germline. The CDR3 sequence is CASSAEGRLGKNIQYF. For the CDR3, the DNA is TGTGCCAGCAGCGCCGAGGGGAGGCTCGGCAAAAACATTCAGTACTTC.

The CDR3 loop reads CASNRDRGLGELFF. Written as DNA, the CDR3 is TGTGCCAGCAACCGGGACAGGGGGCTCGGGGAGCTGTTTTTT. This chain uses TRBV25-1 with TRBJ2-2, with 12 positions matching TRBD1. Germline CDR1 and CDR2: MGHDK and SYGVNS. V dropped 7 bases and J dropped 7; count of bases not matched to a gene: 4. The CDR3 is 14 amino acids. The full variable domain, with the rest looked up from reference TRBV25-1 and TRBJ2-2, is EADIYQTPRYLVIGTGKKITLECSQTMGHDKMYWYQQDPGMELHLIHYSYGVNSTEKGDLSSESTVSRIRTEHFPLTLESARPSHTSQYLCASNRDRGLGELFFGEGSRLTVL.

Turning to this clone: At one end, the junction sequence differs from germline, possibly due to a read error. The chain uses TRBV29-1 and TRBJ2-5; possible D gene TRBD1, 6 bases. The CDR3 sequence is 11 residues long. Germline V gene sequence: CDR1 SQVTM, CDR2 ANQGSEA. In nucleotides, the CDR3 is TGTGGGGGCCTAGAACAAGAGACCCAGTACTTC. The encoded protein is CGGLEQETQYF.

The chain has TRBV6-4 and TRBJ2-5; 12 positions agree with TRBD2. The V gene's germline CDR1 is MRHNA and CDR2 SNTAGT. V dropped 6 bases and J dropped 5; count of bases not matched to a gene: 7. The CDR3 has 15 residues. The CDR3 spells CASSRLAGVCETQYF. The CDR3 bases are TGTGCCAGCAGCCGACTAGCGGGAGTATGTGAGACCCAGTACTTC.

The chain carries TRBV5-4 and TRBJ2-4, with D uncertain. Trimming took off 4 bases at V and 1 base at J, with 9 bases between the two ends. CDR1 SGHNT and CDR2 YYREEE come from the germline V gene (reference sequence). The CDR3 spans 14 residues. CDR3 DNA sequence: TGTGCCAGCAGCACCCGGGTCGCCAAAAACATTCAGTACTTC. Translating it yields CASSTRVAKNIQYF. The entire variable domain, with the rest obtained from reference TRBV5-4 and TRBJ2-4, is as follows: ETGVTQSPTHLIKTRGQQVTLRCSSQSGHNTVSWYQQALGQGPQFIFQYYREEENGRGNFPPRFSGLQFPNYSSELNVNALELDDSALYLCASSTRVAKNIQYFGAGTRLSVL.

This clone occurred a few times. Other DNA sequences in the same sample also yield this CDR3. The V call is TRBV6-4, the J call TRBJ2-3, with 10 bases identical to TRBD2. CDR3 size: 15 residues. Losses at the gene ends were 3 bases for V and 1 base for J; bases not matched to a gene: 1. CDR1 and CDR2 from the germline V gene are MRHNA and SNTAGT. This CDR3 reads CASSDGTSGTDTQYF. The CDR3 nucleotides are TGTGCCAGCAGTGATGGGACTAGCGGCACAGATACGCAGTATTTT.

The chain joins TRBV13 to TRBJ2-7; 7 nucleotides match TRBD2. The germline gives CDR1 PRHDT, CDR2 FYEKMQ (reference sequence). Trimming removed 5 bases from V and 6 bases from J; junction bases left unmatched: 10. The CDR3 consists of 14 residues. This chain's CDR3 is CASSPGRGTVEQYF. The CDR3 DNA sequence: TGTGCCAGCAGCCCGGGGAGGGGCACCGTCGAGCAGTACTTC.

The V and J genes are TRBV11-2 and TRBJ2-5; 14 nucleotides line up with TRBD2. V lost 3 bases and J lost 6; bases outside the gene matches: 6. The CDR3 contains 16 residues. From germline, CDR1 is SGHAT and CDR2 FQNNGV. The CDR3: CASSLGTSGSGQTQYF. The CDR3 DNA reads TGTGCCAGCAGCTTGGGGACTAGCGGGAGCGGCCAGACCCAGTACTTC. The complete variable domain, with remaining parts taken from reference TRBV11-2 and TRBJ2-5, reads EAGVAQSPRYKIIEKRQSVAFWCNPISGHATLYWYQQILGQGPKLLIQFQNNGVVDDSQLPKDRFSAERLKGVDSTLKIQPAKLEDSAVYLCASSLGTSGSGQTQYFGPGTRLLVL.